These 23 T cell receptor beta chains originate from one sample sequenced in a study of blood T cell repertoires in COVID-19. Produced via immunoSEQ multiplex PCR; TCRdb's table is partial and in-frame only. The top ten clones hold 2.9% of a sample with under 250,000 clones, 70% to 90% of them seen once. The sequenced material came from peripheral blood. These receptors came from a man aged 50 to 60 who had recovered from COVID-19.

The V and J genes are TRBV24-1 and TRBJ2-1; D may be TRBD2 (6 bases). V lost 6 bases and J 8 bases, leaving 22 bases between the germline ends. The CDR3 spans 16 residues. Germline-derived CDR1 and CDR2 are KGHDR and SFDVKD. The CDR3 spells CATSSSIGEVRDEQFF. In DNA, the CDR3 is TGTGCCACCAGTTCATCCATAGGGGAGGTTCGGGATGAGCAGTTCTTC.

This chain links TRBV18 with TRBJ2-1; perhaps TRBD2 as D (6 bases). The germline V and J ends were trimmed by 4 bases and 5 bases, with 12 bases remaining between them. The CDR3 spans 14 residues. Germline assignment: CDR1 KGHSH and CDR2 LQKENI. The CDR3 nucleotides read TGTGCCAGCTCACTGGAGCGGGTCGACAATGAGCAGTTCTTC. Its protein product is CASSLERVDNEQFF.

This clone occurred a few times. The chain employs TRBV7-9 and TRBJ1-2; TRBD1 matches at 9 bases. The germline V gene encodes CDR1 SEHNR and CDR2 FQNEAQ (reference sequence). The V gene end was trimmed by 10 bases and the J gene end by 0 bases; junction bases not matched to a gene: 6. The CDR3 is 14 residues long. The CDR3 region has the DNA TGTGCCACCCAAAGGGACAGGGCTAACTATGGCTACACCTTC. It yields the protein CATQRDRANYGYTF.

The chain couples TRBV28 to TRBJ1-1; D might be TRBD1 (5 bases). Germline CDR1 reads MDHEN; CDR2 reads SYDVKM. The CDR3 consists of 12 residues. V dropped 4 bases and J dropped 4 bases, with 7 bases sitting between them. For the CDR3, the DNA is TGTGCCAGCAGTTCCGGGGGCACTGAAGCTTTCTTT. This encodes CASSSGGTEAFF.

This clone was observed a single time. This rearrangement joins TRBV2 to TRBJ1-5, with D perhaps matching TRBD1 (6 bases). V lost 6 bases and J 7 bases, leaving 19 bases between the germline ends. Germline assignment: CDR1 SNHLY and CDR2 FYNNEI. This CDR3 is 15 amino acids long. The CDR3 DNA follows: TGTGCCAGCAGCCTGGGGGCACTGGGGTTCCAGCCCCAGCATTTT. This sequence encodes CASSLGALGFQPQHF.

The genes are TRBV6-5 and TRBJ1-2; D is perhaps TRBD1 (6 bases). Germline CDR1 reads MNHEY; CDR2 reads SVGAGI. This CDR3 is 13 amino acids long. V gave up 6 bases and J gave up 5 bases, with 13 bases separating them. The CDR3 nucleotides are TGTGCCAGCAGCATCCGGGACACGTATGGCTACACCTTC. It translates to CASSIRDTYGYTF.

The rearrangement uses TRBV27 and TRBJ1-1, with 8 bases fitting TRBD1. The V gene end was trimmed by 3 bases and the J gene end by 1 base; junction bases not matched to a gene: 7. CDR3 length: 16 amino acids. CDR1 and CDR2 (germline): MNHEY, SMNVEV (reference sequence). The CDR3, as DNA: TGTGCCAGCAGTTTTCAGGGGGCGGGTAAGAACACTGAAGCTTTCTTT. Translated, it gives CASSFQGAGKNTEAFF.

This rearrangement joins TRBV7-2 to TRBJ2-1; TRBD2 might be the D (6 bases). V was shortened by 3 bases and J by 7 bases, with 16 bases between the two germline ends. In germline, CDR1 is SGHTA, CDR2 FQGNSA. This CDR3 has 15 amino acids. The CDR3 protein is CASSFERVRGNEQFF. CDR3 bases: TGTGCCAGCAGCTTTGAGCGGGTAAGAGGGAATGAGCAGTTCTTC.

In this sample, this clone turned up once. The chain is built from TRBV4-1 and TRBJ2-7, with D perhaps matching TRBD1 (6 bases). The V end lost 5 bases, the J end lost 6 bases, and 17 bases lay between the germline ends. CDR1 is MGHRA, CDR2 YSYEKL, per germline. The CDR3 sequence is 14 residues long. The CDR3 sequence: CASSMRPGVSEQYF. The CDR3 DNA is TGCGCCAGCAGCATGAGGCCAGGGGTTAGCGAGCAGTACTTC.

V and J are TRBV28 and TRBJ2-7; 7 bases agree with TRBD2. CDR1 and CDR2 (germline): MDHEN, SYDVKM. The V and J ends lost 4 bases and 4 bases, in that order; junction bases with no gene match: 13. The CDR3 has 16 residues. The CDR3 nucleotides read TGTGCCAGCAGTTCACCTAGCTACGCGGGAGTTTACGAGCAGTACTTC. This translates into CASSSPSYAGVYEQYF.

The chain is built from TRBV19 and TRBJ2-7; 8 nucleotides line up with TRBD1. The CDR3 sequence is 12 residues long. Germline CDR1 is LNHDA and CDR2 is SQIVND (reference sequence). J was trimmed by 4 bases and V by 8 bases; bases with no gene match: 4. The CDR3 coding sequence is TGTGCCAGTCAAGACAGGGGTTACGAGCAGTACTTC. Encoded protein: CASQDRGYEQYF.

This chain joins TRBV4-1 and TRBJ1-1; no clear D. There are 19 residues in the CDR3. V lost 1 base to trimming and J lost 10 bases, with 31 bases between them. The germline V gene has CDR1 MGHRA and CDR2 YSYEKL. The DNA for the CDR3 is TGCGCCAGCAGCCAAGGACATATTCGTGGGCTTGTACCATGGGGAGTAGCTTTCTTT. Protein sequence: CASSQGHIRGLVPWGVAFF.

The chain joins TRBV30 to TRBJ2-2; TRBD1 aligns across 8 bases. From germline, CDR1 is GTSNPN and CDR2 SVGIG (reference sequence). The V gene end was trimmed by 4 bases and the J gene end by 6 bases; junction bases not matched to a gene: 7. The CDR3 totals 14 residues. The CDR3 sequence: CAWNRQGYAGELFF. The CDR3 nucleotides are TGTGCCTGGAACCGACAGGGGTATGCCGGGGAGCTGTTTTTT.

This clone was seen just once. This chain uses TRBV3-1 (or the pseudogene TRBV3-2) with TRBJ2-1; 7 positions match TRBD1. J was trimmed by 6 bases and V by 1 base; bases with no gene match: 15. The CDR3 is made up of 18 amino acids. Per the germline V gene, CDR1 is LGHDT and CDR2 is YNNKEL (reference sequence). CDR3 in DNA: TGTGCCAGCAGCCAAGGGTTAGGCAAGGGCAGGGGGAGCAATGAGCAGTTCTTC. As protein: CASSQGLGKGRGSNEQFF.

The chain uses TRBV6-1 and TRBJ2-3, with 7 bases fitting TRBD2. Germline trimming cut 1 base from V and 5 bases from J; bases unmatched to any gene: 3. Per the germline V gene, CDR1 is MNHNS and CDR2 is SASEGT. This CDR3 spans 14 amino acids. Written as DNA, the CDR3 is TGTGCCAGCAGTGAAGAAATAGCGGGAGATACGCAGTATTTT. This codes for CASSEEIAGDTQYF.

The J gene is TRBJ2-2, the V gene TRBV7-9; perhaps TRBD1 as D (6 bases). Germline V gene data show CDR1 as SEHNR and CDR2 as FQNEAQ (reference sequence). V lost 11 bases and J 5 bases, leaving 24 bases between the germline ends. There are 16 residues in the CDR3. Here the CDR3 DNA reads TGTGCCTGGGCCGGCTTGGGGGCTCTAACGACCGGGGAGCTGTTTTTT. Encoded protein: CAWAGLGALTTGELFF.

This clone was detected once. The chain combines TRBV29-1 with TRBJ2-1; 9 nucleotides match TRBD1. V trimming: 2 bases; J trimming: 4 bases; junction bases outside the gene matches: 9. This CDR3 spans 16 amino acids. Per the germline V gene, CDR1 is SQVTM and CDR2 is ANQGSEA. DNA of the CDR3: TGCAGCGTTGAATACCCGGACAGGGGAACGTACAATGAGCAGTTCTTC. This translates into CSVEYPDRGTYNEQFF.

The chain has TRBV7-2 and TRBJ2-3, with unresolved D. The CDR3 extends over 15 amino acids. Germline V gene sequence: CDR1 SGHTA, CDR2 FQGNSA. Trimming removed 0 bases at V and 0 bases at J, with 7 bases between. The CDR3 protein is CASSLAGFSTDTQYF. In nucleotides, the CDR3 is TGTGCCAGCAGCTTAGCCGGGTTCAGCACAGATACGCAGTATTTT.

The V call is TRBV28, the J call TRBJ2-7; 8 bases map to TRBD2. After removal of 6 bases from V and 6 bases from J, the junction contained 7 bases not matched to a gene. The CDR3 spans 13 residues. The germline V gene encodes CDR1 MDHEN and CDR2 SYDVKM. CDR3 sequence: CASRTGLDREQYF. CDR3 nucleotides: TGTGCCAGCAGGACGGGACTAGACCGCGAGCAGTACTTC.

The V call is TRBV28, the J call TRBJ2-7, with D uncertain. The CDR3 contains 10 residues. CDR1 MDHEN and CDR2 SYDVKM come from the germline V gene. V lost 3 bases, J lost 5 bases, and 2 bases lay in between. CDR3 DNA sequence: TGTGCCAGCAGTTTTAACGAGCAGTACTTC. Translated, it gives CASSFNEQYF.

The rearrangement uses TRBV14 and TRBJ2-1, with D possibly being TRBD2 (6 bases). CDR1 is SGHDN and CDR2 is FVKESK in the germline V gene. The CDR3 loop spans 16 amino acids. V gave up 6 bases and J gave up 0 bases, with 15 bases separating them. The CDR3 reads CASSRQKGLSYNEQFF. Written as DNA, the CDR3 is TGTGCCAGCAGTCGTCAGAAGGGACTCTCCTACAATGAGCAGTTCTTC.

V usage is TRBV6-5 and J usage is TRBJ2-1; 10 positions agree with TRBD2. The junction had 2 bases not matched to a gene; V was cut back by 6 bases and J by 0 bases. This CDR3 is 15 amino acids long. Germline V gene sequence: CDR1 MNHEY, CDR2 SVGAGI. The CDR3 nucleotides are TGTGCCAGCAGGACTAGCGGGTCCTCCTACAATGAGCAGTTCTTC. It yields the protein CASRTSGSSYNEQFF.

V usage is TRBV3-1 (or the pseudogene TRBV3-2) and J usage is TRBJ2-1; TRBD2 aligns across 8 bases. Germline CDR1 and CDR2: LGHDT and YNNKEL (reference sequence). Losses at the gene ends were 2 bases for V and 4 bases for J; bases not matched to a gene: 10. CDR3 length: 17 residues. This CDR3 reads CASSQPQGLAGYNEQFF. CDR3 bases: TGTGCCAGCAGCCAACCCCAAGGGCTAGCGGGTTACAATGAGCAGTTCTTC.